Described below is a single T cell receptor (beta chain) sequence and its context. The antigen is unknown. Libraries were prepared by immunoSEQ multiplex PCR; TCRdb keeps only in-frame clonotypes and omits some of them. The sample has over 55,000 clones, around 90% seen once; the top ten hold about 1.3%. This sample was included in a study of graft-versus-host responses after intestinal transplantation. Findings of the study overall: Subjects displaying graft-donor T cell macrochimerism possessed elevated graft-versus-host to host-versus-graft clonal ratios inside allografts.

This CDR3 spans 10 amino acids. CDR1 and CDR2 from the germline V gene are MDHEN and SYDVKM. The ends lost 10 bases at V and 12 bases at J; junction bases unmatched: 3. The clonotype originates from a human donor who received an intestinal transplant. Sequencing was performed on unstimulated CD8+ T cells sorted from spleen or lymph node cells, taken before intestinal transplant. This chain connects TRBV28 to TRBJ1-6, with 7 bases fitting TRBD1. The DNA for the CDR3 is TGTGCCAAAAACAGGGGACCCCTCCACTTT. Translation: CAKNRGPLHF.